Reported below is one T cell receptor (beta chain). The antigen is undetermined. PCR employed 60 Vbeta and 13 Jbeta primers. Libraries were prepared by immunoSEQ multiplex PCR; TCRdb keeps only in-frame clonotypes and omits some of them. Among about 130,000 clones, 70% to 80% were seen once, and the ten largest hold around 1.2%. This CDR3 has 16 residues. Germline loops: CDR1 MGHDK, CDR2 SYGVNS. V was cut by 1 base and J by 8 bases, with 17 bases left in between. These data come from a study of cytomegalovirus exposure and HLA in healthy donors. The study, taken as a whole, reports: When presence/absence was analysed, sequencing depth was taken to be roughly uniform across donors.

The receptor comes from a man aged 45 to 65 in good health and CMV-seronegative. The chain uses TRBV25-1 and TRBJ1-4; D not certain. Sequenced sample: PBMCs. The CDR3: CASSEWVGQTGEKLFF. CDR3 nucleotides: TGTGCCAGCAGTGAATGGGTCGGGCAGACGGGGGAAAAACTGTTTTTT.